This TCR beta chain was identified in a study of T-cell reconstitution after alpha-beta-depleted transplantation in children (dated by TCRdb to about 2016). As for the study more broadly: T-cell immune reconstitution after TCRalphabeta/CD19-depleted allogeneic hematopoietic cell transplantation in children was quantitatively tracked in the study by means of TCR repertoire profiling.

As to this clonotype: The clone's antigen remains unknown. Per-base quality was not reported, and no clone a single base away is much larger than it.

The library relied on PCR. For sequencing, an Illumina HiSeq 2500 was employed. TCR libraries were prepared with molecular barcoding, using unique molecular identifiers to normalize TCRbeta repertoire quantification. TCRdb redid the processing of the public reads, applying fastp at Q25 and MiXCR, and retained in-frame beta chains. Entries that share a CDR3 protein sequence are merged under the most common genes and DNA. The sample table shows roughly 590,000 distinct CDR3 sequences, and roughly 17% are seen once. 1.1% of the sample lies in the top ten. Trimming at the junction amounts to 4 bases on V and 7 bases on J, and the germline ends lie 16 bases apart. CDR1 and CDR2 were assigned from the germline V gene (reference sequence) as MNHEY and SMNVEV. From cysteine to phenylalanine, the CDR3 is 15 amino acids long. The kept DNA is CDR3 alone, 45 bases in frame from the first base.

The clonotype was recovered from a human donor who donated a stem cell graft to a child with acute myeloid leukemia. The V and J genes are TRBV27 and TRBJ2-2, with the D gene uncertain. This material consisted of PBMCs from the stem cell graft donor, taken from the stem cell graft. The DNA sequence is TGTGCCAGCAGTTACGATCTAAATATGGGCGGGGAGCTGTTTTTT. It specifies CASSYDLNMGGELFF.